These 11 T cell receptor beta chains were all obtained from the same sample, sequenced in a study of shared clonotypes between healthy human individuals. Profiled with immunoSEQ multiplex PCR; TCRdb holds only in-frame clones, not every one. The table lists about 360,000 clones, roughly 80% of them singletons. What was sequenced was memory CD4+ T cells sorted from blood. Noted subset: CD45RA-negative fraction. The receptor set was obtained from a man aged 25-45 years in good health.

This chain joins TRBV2 and TRBJ1-2, with no clear D. CDR3 length: 16 amino acids. CDR1 SNHLY and CDR2 FYNNEI come from the germline V gene. V lost 1 base, J lost 3 bases, and 15 bases lay in between. CDR3 sequence: CASSEDSGGSDYGYTF. The CDR3 DNA follows: TGTGCCAGCAGTGAAGATTCGGGCGGATCTGACTATGGCTACACCTTC.

The rearrangement joins TRBV19 to TRBJ2-1; D remains ambiguous. The germline V gene has CDR1 LNHDA and CDR2 SQIVND (reference sequence). V lost 5 bases and J 4 bases, leaving 9 bases between the germline ends. This CDR3 spans 13 amino acids. This CDR3 is CASSAAGYNEQFF. Here the CDR3 DNA reads TGTGCCAGTAGTGCTGCCGGTTACAATGAGCAGTTCTTC.

The chain has TRBV4-3 and TRBJ2-5; 9 bases agree with TRBD1. V dropped 3 bases and J dropped 5; count of bases not matched to a gene: 7. CDR1 LGHNA and CDR2 YSLEER come from the germline V gene. The CDR3 length is 15 residues. In DNA, the CDR3 is TGCGCCAGCAGCCAGGAGCACAGGGGGCGGGAGACCCAGTACTTC. It encodes CASSQEHRGRETQYF.

This chain links TRBV29-1 with TRBJ2-1; D not resolved. Germline V gene lookup returns CDR1 SQVTM and CDR2 ANQGSEA. V was cut by 4 bases and J by 9 bases, with 10 bases left in between. The CDR3 has 11 residues. The CDR3 DNA follows: TGCAGCGTTGTACCATCCGGTGAGCAGTTCTTC. It translates to CSVVPSGEQFF.

J is TRBJ2-3 and V is TRBV7-9, with 13 bases aligning to TRBD2. CDR3 length equals 16 residues. The trim removed 4 bases at V and 4 bases at J, leaving 5 bases unmatched. Germline V gene sequence: CDR1 SEHNR, CDR2 FQNEAQ (reference sequence). The CDR3: CASSWTSGSSSDTQYF. For the CDR3, the DNA is TGTGCCAGCAGCTGGACTAGCGGGAGTTCTTCAGATACGCAGTATTTT. Together with reference TRBV7-9 and TRBJ2-3, the CDR3 gives the full variable domain: DTGVSQNPRHKITKRGQNVTFRCDPISEHNRLYWYRQTLGQGPEFLTYFQNEAQLEKSRLLSDRFSAERPKGSFSTLEIQRTEQGDSAMYLCASSWTSGSSSDTQYFGPGTRLTVL.

The chain uses TRBV6-5 and TRBJ2-3; no clear D gene. Germline V gene data show CDR1 as MNHEY and CDR2 as SVGAGI. The V and J ends lost 7 bases and 2 bases respectively, with 13 bases between them. There are 14 residues in the CDR3. Here the CDR3 DNA reads TGTGCCAGCACCCCCCAGGAGTCCACAGATACGCAGTATTTT. This translates into CASTPQESTDTQYF.

The V and J genes are TRBV6-5 and TRBJ1-2; D not resolved. The CDR3 runs to 13 residues. Germline V gene data show CDR1 as MNHEY and CDR2 as SVGAGI. V was shortened by 5 bases and J by 3 bases, with 10 bases between the two germline ends. DNA of the CDR3: TGTGCCAGCAGTGGCTTAAGCCACTATGGCTACACCTTC. Its translation: CASSGLSHYGYTF.

Concerning this clone: The sample carries other DNA sequences with the same CDR3. The gene calls are TRBV7-9 and TRBJ2-7; D perhaps matches TRBD2 (5 bases). From germline, CDR1 is SEHNR and CDR2 FQNEAQ (reference sequence). This CDR3 has 12 amino acids. Trimming shortened V by 7 bases and J by 0 bases, and 7 bases separated the two germline ends. CDR3 loop: CASTRDSYEQYF. DNA for the CDR3: TGTGCCAGCACCCGGGACTCCTACGAGCAGTACTTC. Combining the CDR3 with reference TRBV7-9 and TRBJ2-7 gives the whole variable domain DTGVSQNPRHKITKRGQNVTFRCDPISEHNRLYWYRQTLGQGPEFLTYFQNEAQLEKSRLLSDRFSAERPKGSFSTLEIQRTEQGDSAMYLCASTRDSYEQYFGPGTRLTVT.

The J gene is TRBJ2-5, the V gene TRBV11-2, with 12 bases lining up with TRBD2. V shed 5 bases and J 5 bases; nucleotides not matched to a gene: 6. This CDR3 comprises 15 residues. Germline V lookup: CDR1 SGHAT, CDR2 FQNNGV. In DNA, the CDR3 is TGTGCCAGCAGCCCCCTAGCGGGAGGGTGGGAGACCCAGTACTTC. Residues: CASSPLAGGWETQYF.

The chain carries TRBV11-3 and TRBJ2-2, with D tentatively TRBD1 (6 bases). The CDR3 has 16 residues. The V gene lost 5 bases and the J gene lost 3 bases, with 16 bases spanning the gap. Germline CDR1 reads SGHNT; CDR2 reads YENEEA. This chain's CDR3 is CASSPPTGVDTGELFF. The CDR3 nucleotides are TGTGCCAGCAGCCCCCCGACAGGCGTGGACACCGGGGAGCTGTTTTTT.

This clone was seen many times. The chain carries TRBV11-2 and TRBJ2-7; 9 bases agree with TRBD1. Per germline, CDR1 SGHAT and CDR2 FQNNGV. V trimming: 5 bases; J trimming: 4 bases; junction bases outside the gene matches: 6. The CDR3 is made up of 14 amino acids. The CDR3 here is CASSPYRGQYEQYF. The CDR3 DNA sequence: TGTGCCAGCAGCCCCTACAGGGGGCAGTACGAGCAGTACTTC. Combining the CDR3 with reference TRBV11-2 and TRBJ2-7 gives the whole variable domain EAGVAQSPRYKIIEKRQSVAFWCNPISGHATLYWYQQILGQGPKLLIQFQNNGVVDDSQLPKDRFSAERLKGVDSTLKIQPAKLEDSAVYLCASSPYRGQYEQYFGPGTRLTVT.